This T cell receptor (beta chain) appears in the sequencing data of a study of cytomegalovirus exposure and HLA in healthy donors. The study, taken as a whole, reports: TCR beta chains numbering some 160 were designated cytomegalovirus-associated. Exclusion as indistinguishable affected some V segments, including TRBV6-2 and TRBV6-3. Among the most significant clusters, several appeared linked to common viral pathogens in a later analysis.

Primers included in the PCR were 60 Vbeta and 13 Jbeta primers. Clones were sequenced by immunoSEQ multiplex PCR, and TCRdb holds only the in-frame ones, with some missing. The table includes approximately 150,000 clones, 65% to 80% detected once. Each donor's status was that of a healthy bone marrow donor. Regarding this clone: The antigen remains unidentified.

Germline-derived CDR1 and CDR2 are SNHLY and FYNNEI. The CDR3 runs to 11 residues. The V gene lost 6 bases and the J gene lost 2 bases, with 4 bases spanning the gap. Sequenced sample: PBMCs. The receptor was isolated from a woman younger than 35 in good health and CMV-seronegative. This chain uses TRBV2 with TRBJ1-1, with D unresolved. The CDR3 spells CASRRNTEAFF. In DNA, the CDR3 is TGTGCCAGCAGGCGAAACACTGAAGCTTTCTTT.